This T cell receptor (beta chain) was recorded in a study of shared clonotypes between healthy human individuals. Study-level information: Each donor had three CD4 naive, three CD4 memory, two CD8 naive and one CD8 memory plate.

Points from the study as a whole: Rarefaction exposed incomplete sorted-subset sequencing despite large depth. How much donors shared clonotypes was expected to be affected by sequencing depth.

The ends lost 2 bases at V and 7 bases at J; junction bases unmatched: 9. There are 16 residues in the CDR3. CDR1 and CDR2 from the germline V gene are SQVTM and ANQGSEA. Naive-designated CD8 cells lacked CD45RO, were positively enriched for CCR7, and omitted terminally differentiated effector memory CD45RA+ cells. Note on this clone: Its antigen remains unknown.

The protocol was immunoSEQ multiplex PCR, while the TCRdb copy is restricted to in-frame clones and leaves out a portion. The data hold nearly 2 million clones, with approximately 94% observed a single time. The chain is built from TRBV29-1 and TRBJ2-1; TRBD2 aligns across 12 bases. This clonotype was obtained from a man aged 18 to 29 in good health. The material sequenced was naive CD8+ T cells sorted from blood. The CDR3 DNA is TGCAGCGTTGAATTTCTCGCTAGCGGGAGGGAGAATGAGCAGTTCTTC. Its protein product is CSVEFLASGRENEQFF.